Each of the 28 T cell receptor beta chains below was sequenced from the same sample in a study of shared clonotypes between healthy human individuals. Only in-frame clones appear in the TCRdb table, and some are missing; sequencing was by immunoSEQ multiplex PCR. The sample shows about 490,000 clones, around 80% of them seen only once. Sequences were obtained from PBMCs. The source of these receptors is a woman between 40 and 50 years old in good health. Some clones in this sample may be carry-over from other donors' samples.

This chain connects TRBV9 to TRBJ2-2; TRBD2 matches 9 bases. Germline V lookup: CDR1 SGDLS, CDR2 YYNGEE. With 3 bases clipped from V and 5 bases from J, the junction kept 20 bases outside the gene matches. The CDR3 spans 20 residues. CDR3 in amino acids: CASSAFERRAGGGWTGELFF. As DNA, the CDR3 is TGTGCCAGCAGCGCCTTCGAGCGTAGAGCGGGGGGCGGTTGGACCGGGGAGCTGTTTTTT.

Regarding this clone: Other DNA variants within this sample encode the same CDR3. V and J are TRBV6-5 and TRBJ2-7; possibly TRBD1 or TRBD2 for D (6 bases each). This CDR3 comprises 13 residues. Per the germline V gene, CDR1 is MNHEY and CDR2 is SVGAGI. The V end was cut by 2 bases, the J end by 7 bases, with 12 bases between. CDR3 sequence reads: CASSYGGAGEQYF. The CDR3 region has the DNA TGTGCCAGCAGTTACGGGGGCGCGGGGGAGCAGTACTTC.

The rearrangement links TRBV21-1 to TRBJ2-1. TRBV21-1 is listed as a pseudogene. The CDR3 sequence is 19 residues long. CDR3 sequence reads: CASSATTRARPTGYNEQFF. CDR3 DNA: TGTGCCAGCAGCGCCACGACAAGAGCCCGGCCCACCGGGTACAATGAGCAGTTCTTC.

The chain recombines TRBV28 with TRBJ2-5; 10 nucleotides line up with TRBD2. The germline V gene has CDR1 MDHEN and CDR2 SYDVKM. CDR3 length: 16 residues. Unmatched junction bases numbered 7, after V lost 2 bases and J lost 4 bases. CDR3 sequence reads: CASSLNPSGSAETQYF. CDR3 nucleotides: TGTGCCAGCAGTTTAAACCCTAGCGGGAGTGCAGAGACCCAGTACTTC.

The rearrangement joins TRBV2 to TRBJ2-2, with a possible D match to TRBD2 (6 bases). The CDR3 spans 15 residues. Trimming removed 6 bases at V and 0 bases at J, with 11 bases between. Germline V gene sequence: CDR1 SNHLY, CDR2 FYNNEI. The DNA for the CDR3 is TGTGCCAGCAGGAAACTAGCTTCGAACACCGGGGAGCTGTTTTTT. Translation gives CASRKLASNTGELFF.

The chain employs TRBV29-1 and TRBJ1-1, with D maybe TRBD1 (5 bases). The germline V gene encodes CDR1 SQVTM and CDR2 ANQGSEA. The V end was cut by 3 bases, the J end by 7 bases, with 12 bases between. The CDR3 runs to 12 residues. CDR3 region: CSVDVWDGEAFF. CDR3 nucleotides: TGCAGCGTTGACGTATGGGACGGTGAAGCTTTCTTT.

This clone was detected only a few times. The rearrangement joins TRBV28 to TRBJ2-6; weak D call: TRBD1 (6 bases). CDR3 length equals 17 residues. Germline CDR1 reads MDHEN; CDR2 reads SYDVKM. V lost 6 bases, J lost 0 bases, and 15 bases lay in between. The CDR3 protein is CASRGAGASSGANVLTF. CDR3 bases: TGTGCCAGCAGGGGGGCAGGGGCCTCCTCTGGGGCCAACGTCCTGACTTTC.

This clone showed up just once. V and J are TRBV5-1 and TRBJ2-3; D uncertain. This CDR3 is 15 amino acids long. CDR1 SGHRS and CDR2 YFSETQ come from the germline V gene. V gave up 0 bases and J gave up 0 bases, with 8 bases separating them. Here the CDR3 DNA reads TGCGCCAGCAGCTTGGCCCTTTCTAGCACAGATACGCAGTATTTT. Its translation: CASSLALSSTDTQYF.

The chain combines TRBV4-2 with TRBJ1-1, with a weak D call TRBD1 (5 bases). Trimming took off 1 base at V and 0 bases at J, with 9 bases between the two ends. This CDR3 is 15 amino acids long. Germline values: CDR1 LGHNA, CDR2 YNFKEQ. The CDR3 is CASSQAGGLNTEAFF. CDR3 nucleotide sequence: TGTGCCAGCAGCCAAGCGGGGGGTCTGAACACTGAAGCTTTCTTT.

This clone was observed a few times. The rearrangement uses TRBV5-1 and TRBJ2-3; 7 bases align to TRBD2. With V trimmed by 4 bases and J by 1 base, 6 bases remained unmatched. The germline CDR1 and CDR2 sequences are SGHRS and YFSETQ. The CDR3 is made up of 15 amino acids. CDR3 amino acids: CASSDASGGTDTQYF. CDR3 nucleotides: TGCGCCAGCAGCGACGCTAGCGGTGGCACAGATACGCAGTATTTT.

The chain has TRBV15 and TRBJ2-3; 11 bases line up with TRBD2. The CDR3 length is 15 residues. Per germline, CDR1 LNHNV and CDR2 YYDKDF (reference sequence). Trimming cost V 6 bases and J 4 bases; bases outside gene matches: 6. The CDR3 is CATRPGTSGADTQYF. The CDR3 bases are TGTGCCACCAGACCGGGGACTAGCGGCGCAGATACGCAGTATTTT.

This clone was detected once. The chain employs TRBV19 and TRBJ2-1, with TRBD2 identical over 7 bases. Germline CDR1 LNHDA, CDR2 SQIVND (reference sequence). This CDR3 has 15 amino acids. V shed 6 bases and J 0 bases; nucleotides not matched to a gene: 5. The CDR3: CASRQRDSSYNEQFF. The CDR3 nucleotides are TGTGCCAGTAGGCAGCGGGACTCCTCCTACAATGAGCAGTTCTTC.

This clone showed up just a few times. The chain carries TRBV11-3 and TRBJ2-7; the match to TRBD1 covers 7 bases. Looked up from germline, CDR1 is SGHNT and CDR2 is YENEEA. This CDR3 spans 15 amino acids. V trimming: 1 base; J trimming: 1 base; junction bases outside the gene matches: 4. CDR3 protein: CASSLAGDRSYEQYF. The CDR3 DNA follows: TGTGCCAGCAGCTTAGCTGGGGACAGATCCTACGAGCAGTACTTC.

The chain carries TRBV28 and TRBJ2-5, with 7 bases aligning to TRBD1. Germline V lookup: CDR1 MDHEN, CDR2 SYDVKM. CDR3 size: 15 residues. The trim removed 8 bases at V and 0 bases at J, leaving 9 bases unmatched. The CDR3 here is CASGPGTEYQETQYF. Written as DNA, the CDR3 is TGTGCCAGCGGACCCGGGACAGAGTACCAAGAGACCCAGTACTTC.

A note on this clone: The sample contains more than one DNA sequence encoding this CDR3. The V gene is TRBV5-1, the J gene TRBJ1-1; D ambiguous. The CDR3 consists of 13 residues. V gave up 0 bases and J gave up 1 base, with 4 bases separating them. Per the germline V gene, CDR1 is SGHRS and CDR2 is YFSETQ. The CDR3 sequence: CASSLEQNTEAFF. The CDR3 DNA is TGCGCCAGCAGCTTGGAACAGAACACTGAAGCTTTCTTT.

The chain joins TRBV2 to TRBJ2-7, with D possibly matching TRBD2 (7 bases). Germline lookup yields CDR1 SNHLY and CDR2 FYNNEI. The length of the CDR3 is 14 residues. Trimming cost V 3 bases and J 0 bases, with 9 bases left between them. CDR3 in amino acids: CASSERGPSYEQYF. The CDR3 nucleotides read TGTGCCAGCAGTGAGCGGGGGCCCTCCTACGAGCAGTACTTC.

The chain links TRBV6-6 to TRBJ2-5, with 9 bases matching TRBD1. The CDR3 is 15 residues long. Germline-derived CDR1 and CDR2 are MNHNY and SVGAGI (reference sequence). V shed 5 bases, J shed 5 bases, and the junction held 9 bases outside the gene matches. CDR3 amino acids: CASSPRDRAVETQYF. Written as DNA, the CDR3 is TGTGCCAGCAGTCCCCGGGACAGGGCTGTGGAGACCCAGTACTTC.

V gene TRBV4-2 combines with J gene TRBJ2-5; no reliable D call. Trimming removed 6 bases at V and 5 bases at J, with 19 bases between. The germline V gene encodes CDR1 LGHNA and CDR2 YNFKEQ. This CDR3 has 15 amino acids. DNA for the CDR3: TGTGCCAGCAGTTCCCGGGCGCACGGTTGGGAGACCCAGTACTTC. Amino acid sequence: CASSSRAHGWETQYF.

This clone was seen a few times. V gene TRBV6-1 combines with J gene TRBJ1-1; D gene unclear. V shed 6 bases and J shed 3 bases, with 2 bases lying between them. This CDR3 contains 10 residues. Germline assignment: CDR1 MNHNS and CDR2 SASEGT. The chain's CDR3 is CASSYTEAFF. Here the CDR3 DNA reads TGTGCCAGCAGCTACACTGAAGCTTTCTTT.

The chain recombines TRBV19 with TRBJ2-3, with D possibly called TRBD1 or TRBD2 (5 bases each). The germline gives CDR1 LNHDA, CDR2 SQIVND (reference sequence). V lost 5 bases and J 11 bases, leaving 17 bases between the germline ends. There are 13 residues in the CDR3. In nucleotides, the CDR3 is TGTGCCAGTAGTCTCCTTTTTGGGGGAGTGCAGTATTTT. Translated, it gives CASSLLFGGVQYF.

V is TRBV28 and J is TRBJ2-7; a possible D gene is TRBD1 (6 bases). V lost 2 bases and J lost 2, with 13 bases in between. The CDR3 is 15 amino acids. The germline V gene encodes CDR1 MDHEN and CDR2 SYDVKM. CDR3: CASSLDRTRTYEQYF. DNA for the CDR3: TGTGCCAGCAGTTTAGACAGGACGCGAACCTACGAGCAGTACTTC.

This clone was counted only a few times. The chain joins TRBV23-1 to TRBJ1-5; D is undetermined. TRBV23-1 qualifies as an ORF whose function is uncertain. V was pared by 7 bases and J by 4 bases, with 14 bases between. The CDR3 consists of 14 residues. In nucleotides, the CDR3 is TGCGCCAGCATCCCGGCGGAGGGAAATCAGCCCCAGCATTTT. As protein: CASIPAEGNQPQHF.

This clone was detected a few times. The chain links TRBV27 to TRBJ2-2; the D gene could be TRBD1 or TRBD2 (6 bases each). Trimming removed 5 bases at V and 5 bases at J, with 15 bases between. The germline gives CDR1 MNHEY, CDR2 SMNVEV (reference sequence). The CDR3 covers 15 residues. The CDR3 DNA reads TGTGCCAGCAGTCCCCGGGGGCTTGGAACCGGGGAGCTGTTTTTT. Its protein is CASSPRGLGTGELFF.

V and J are TRBV7-3 and TRBJ2-2; D is ambiguous. V was pared by 4 bases and J by 4 bases, with 7 bases between. Germline CDR1 and CDR2: SGHTA and FQGTGA. The CDR3 is 13 amino acids. In nucleotides, the CDR3 is TGTGCCAGCAGCTCAAGCAGCACCGGGGAGCTGTTTTTT. This sequence encodes CASSSSSTGELFF.

The rearrangement links TRBV4-1 to TRBJ2-3; 10 nucleotides align to TRBD2. The CDR3 runs 16 residues. Germline V gives CDR1 MGHRA, CDR2 YSYEKL. The trim removed 2 bases at V and 6 bases at J, leaving 8 bases unmatched. Here the CDR3 reads CASSQPGLAASDTQYF. The DNA of the CDR3 is TGCGCCAGCAGCCAACCCGGACTAGCGGCGTCGGATACGCAGTATTTT.

This clone occurred many times. The chain uses TRBV10-3 and TRBJ2-7, with D possibly being TRBD1 or TRBD2 (5 bases each). Germline values: CDR1 ENHRY, CDR2 SYGVKD. The CDR3 is made up of 15 amino acids. V was pared by 3 bases and J by 0 bases, with 12 bases between. The CDR3 DNA reads TGTGCCATCAGTGACTGGGACGCTAGCTCCTACGAGCAGTACTTC. Translation gives CAISDWDASSYEQYF.

Here the CDR3 DNA reads TGTGCCAGCAGTTTATCGTGGGGGTTTCAAGAGACCCAGTACTTC. This sequence encodes CASSLSWGFQETQYF. The chain recombines TRBV27 with TRBJ2-5; D is perhaps TRBD1 or TRBD2 (5 bases each). The V gene's germline CDR1 is MNHEY and CDR2 SMNVEV (reference sequence). V was trimmed by 0 bases and J by 2 bases, leaving 10 bases between them. This CDR3 is 15 amino acids long.

In this sample, this clone turned up a few times. The chain carries TRBV5-8 and TRBJ1-3, with 9 bases identical to TRBD1. CDR1 SGHTS and CDR2 YDEGEE come from the germline V gene. V gave up 5 bases and J gave up 4 bases; unmatched junction bases: 4. The CDR3 is 14 residues long. The CDR3 protein is CASSRTGGGNTIYF. The DNA of the CDR3 is TGTGCCAGCAGTCGTACAGGGGGCGGAAACACCATATATTTT. Together with reference TRBV5-8 and TRBJ1-3, the CDR3 gives the full variable domain: EAGVTQSPTHLIKTRGQQATLRCSPISGHTSVYWYQQALGLGLQFLLWYDEGEERNRGNFPPRFSGRQFPNYSSELNVNALELEDSALYLCASSRTGGGNTIYFGEGSWLTVV.